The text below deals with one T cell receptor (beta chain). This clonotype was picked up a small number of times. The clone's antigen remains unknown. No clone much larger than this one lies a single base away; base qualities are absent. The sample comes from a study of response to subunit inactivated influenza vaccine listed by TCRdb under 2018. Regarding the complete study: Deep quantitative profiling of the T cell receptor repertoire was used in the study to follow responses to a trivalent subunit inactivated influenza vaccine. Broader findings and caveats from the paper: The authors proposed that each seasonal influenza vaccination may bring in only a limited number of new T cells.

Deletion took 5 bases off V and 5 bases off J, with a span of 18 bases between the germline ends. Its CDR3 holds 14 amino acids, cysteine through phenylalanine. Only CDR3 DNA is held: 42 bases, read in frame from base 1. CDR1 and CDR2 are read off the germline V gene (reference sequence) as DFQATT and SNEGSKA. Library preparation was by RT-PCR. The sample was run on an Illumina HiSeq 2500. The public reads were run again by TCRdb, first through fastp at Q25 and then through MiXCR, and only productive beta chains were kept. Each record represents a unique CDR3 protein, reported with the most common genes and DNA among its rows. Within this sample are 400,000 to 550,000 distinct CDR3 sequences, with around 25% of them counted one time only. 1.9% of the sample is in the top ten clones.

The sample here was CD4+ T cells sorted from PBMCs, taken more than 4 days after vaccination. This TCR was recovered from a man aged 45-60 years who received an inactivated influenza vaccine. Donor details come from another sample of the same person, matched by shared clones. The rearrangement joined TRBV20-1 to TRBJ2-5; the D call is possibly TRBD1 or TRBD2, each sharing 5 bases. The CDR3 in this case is CSAQTGPLRETQYF. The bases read TGCAGTGCTCAGACGGGACCCCTGCGGGAGACCCAGTACTTC.